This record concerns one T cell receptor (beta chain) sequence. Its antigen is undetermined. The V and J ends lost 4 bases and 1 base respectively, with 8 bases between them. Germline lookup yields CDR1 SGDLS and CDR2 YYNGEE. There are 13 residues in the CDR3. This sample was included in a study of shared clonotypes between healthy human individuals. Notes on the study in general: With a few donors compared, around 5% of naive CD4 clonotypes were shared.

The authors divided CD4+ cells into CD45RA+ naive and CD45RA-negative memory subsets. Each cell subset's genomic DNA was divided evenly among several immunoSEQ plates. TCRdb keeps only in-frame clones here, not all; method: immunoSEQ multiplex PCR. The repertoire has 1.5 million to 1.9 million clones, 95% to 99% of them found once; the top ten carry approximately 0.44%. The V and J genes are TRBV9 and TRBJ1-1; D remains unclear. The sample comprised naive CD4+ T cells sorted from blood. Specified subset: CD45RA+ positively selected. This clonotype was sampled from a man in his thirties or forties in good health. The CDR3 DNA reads TGTGCCAGCAGCCCTCCTCAGAACACTGAAGCTTTCTTT. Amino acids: CASSPPQNTEAFF. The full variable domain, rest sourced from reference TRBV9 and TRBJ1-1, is DSGVTQTPKHLITATGQRVTLRCSPRSGDLSVYWYQQSLDQGLQFLIQYYNGEERAKGNILERFSAQQFPDLHSELNLSSLELGDSALYFCASSPPQNTEAFFGQGTRLTVV.